This TCR beta chain was sequenced during a study of cytomegalovirus exposure and HLA in healthy donors. A multiplex PCR was run with 60 Vbeta primers and 13 Jbeta primers. Per the original data handling: In a later analysis, the count reached 74 million or so unique TCR beta chains, with approximately 11 million shared. Profiling relied on immunoSEQ multiplex PCR, and the TCRdb table lists in-frame clones only, not all of them. That table gives V, J and clone size, and the DNA gave D and trimming. The sample has fewer than 200,000 clones; 70% to 80% are singletons. This clonotype was obtained from a man aged 18 to 35 in good health and CMV-seropositive. Material for sequencing was PBMCs.

DNA for the CDR3: TGTGCCAGCAGCTCCCCTATAATAGCGCACACAGATACGCAGTATTTT. This codes for CASSSPIIAHTDTQYF. The chain has TRBV13 and TRBJ2-3, with D possibly TRBD2 on 5 matching bases. The CDR3 runs 16 residues. The germline V gene has CDR1 PRHDT and CDR2 FYEKMQ (reference sequence). V dropped 4 bases and J dropped 2 bases, with 16 bases sitting between them.